These 6 T cell receptor beta chains were all obtained from the same sample, sequenced in a study of technical replicates of blood from a few donors. Measured with immunoSEQ multiplex PCR; TCRdb has only the in-frame clones, and not every one. The table shows around 80,000 clones, with 91% occurring only once. Specimen: T cells isolated from PBMCs. These receptors originate from a human donor in good health.

The chain joins TRBV7-9 to TRBJ1-5; D not certain. V was trimmed by 1 base and J by 0 bases, leaving 10 bases between them. CDR3 length: 16 amino acids. From germline, CDR1 is SEHNR and CDR2 FQNEAQ (reference sequence). The CDR3 spells CASSLGRGISNQPQHF. In nucleotides, the CDR3 is TGTGCCAGCAGCTTAGGCCGGGGAATTAGCAATCAGCCCCAGCATTTT.

The rearrangement joins TRBV7-6 to TRBJ2-1; the D gene is possibly TRBD2 (5 bases). Trimming shortened V by 4 bases and J by 12 bases, and 22 bases separated the two germline ends. The germline CDR1 and CDR2 sequences are SGHVS and FNYEAQ. CDR3 size: 15 residues. CDR3 in DNA: TGTGCCAGCAGCTCCACTCTACCCCTGGGAGAGGGGCAGTTCTTC. Protein sequence: CASSSTLPLGEGQFF.

CDR3 in DNA: TGTGCCAGTAGTATGGGCTCCCCGACCTCCTACGAGCAGTACTTC. The encoded protein is CASSMGSPTSYEQYF. V usage is TRBV19 and J usage is TRBJ2-7; no clear D gene. The germline gives CDR1 LNHDA, CDR2 SQIVND (reference sequence). This CDR3 has 15 amino acids. Deletions cut 3 bases from V and 0 bases from J, with 12 bases between.

The chain recombines TRBV9 with TRBJ2-2; 12 bases agree with TRBD2. Germline CDR1 is SGDLS and CDR2 is YYNGEE. V lost 3 bases and J lost 4; bases outside the gene matches: 7. CDR3 length equals 17 residues. The CDR3 DNA is TGTGCCAGCAGCGCCCATCCGACTAGCGGGAGCACCGGGGAGCTGTTTTTT. It codes for CASSAHPTSGSTGELFF.

The chain carries TRBV7-3 and TRBJ1-1, with D perhaps TRBD1 (5 bases). This CDR3 has 16 amino acids. The germline V and J ends were trimmed by 1 base and 6 bases, with 18 bases remaining between them. The germline V gene encodes CDR1 SGHTA and CDR2 FQGTGA. In DNA, the CDR3 is TGTGCCAGCAGCTTAAGTGGTGCAGGGAAGGACGCTGAAGCTTTCTTT. Residues: CASSLSGAGKDAEAFF.

The DNA of the CDR3 is TGTGCCTGGGGGGCCTACGGGAACACTGAAGCTTTCTTT. Protein sequence: CAWGAYGNTEAFF. The gene calls are TRBV30 and TRBJ1-1; possible D gene TRBD1, 5 bases. Trimming shortened V by 5 bases and J by 1 base, and 11 bases separated the two germline ends. Germline CDR1 GTSNPN, CDR2 SVGIG (reference sequence). This CDR3 has 13 amino acids.